The 19 T cell receptor beta chains below come from one sample, sequenced in a study of control samples from healthy donors and cancer patients. Generated by immunoSEQ multiplex PCR, the TCRdb table keeps only in-frame clones and is missing some. The sample lists about 83,000 clones, 91% occurring once. The specimen sequenced was blood. These receptors all stem from a middle-aged man in good health.

The genes are TRBV19 and TRBJ1-5; no clear D. Germline V gene data show CDR1 as LNHDA and CDR2 as SQIVND (reference sequence). This CDR3 contains 16 residues. Trimming took off 5 bases at V and 0 bases at J, with 14 bases between the two ends. CDR3 sequence (DNA): TGTGCCAGTAGTCCACGGACCTCCTATAGCAATCAGCCCCAGCATTTT. This gives the protein CASSPRTSYSNQPQHF.

In regard to this clone: One end of the junction is discordant with germline, which a read error may explain. The chain uses TRBV12-3 or TRBV12-4 and TRBJ1-3; D is undetermined. The CDR3 runs 11 residues. CDR3 bases: TGTGCCAGCAGTTTATATGGACTTCTTCGTTTT. Translating it yields CASSLYGLLRF.

V and J are TRBV5-1 and TRBJ2-5, with D possibly being TRBD1 (5 bases). The CDR3 covers 13 residues. Germline CDR1 and CDR2: SGHRS and YFSETQ. Trimming cost V 4 bases and J 4 bases, with 11 bases left between them. The chain's CDR3 is CASSQGIGETQYF. The CDR3 DNA reads TGCGCCAGCAGCCAGGGAATTGGAGAGACCCAGTACTTC.

The rearrangement links TRBV10-3 to TRBJ1-3; D gene uncertain. V lost 4 bases, J lost 9 bases, and 7 bases lay in between. The CDR3 spans 11 residues. Germline V CDR1 and CDR2: ENHRY, SYGVKD. The CDR3 loop is CAISGAGTIYF. The CDR3 DNA reads TGTGCCATCAGTGGGGCGGGCACCATATATTTT.

This sequence joins TRBV28 and TRBJ1-1, with D possibly being TRBD1 (6 bases). The germline gives CDR1 MDHEN, CDR2 SYDVKM. The germline V and J ends were trimmed by 5 bases and 4 bases, with 14 bases remaining between them. The CDR3 loop spans 14 amino acids. CDR3 nucleotides: TGTGCCAGCAGTGGAGTGGGACACCTCACTGAAGCTTTCTTT. This sequence encodes CASSGVGHLTEAFF.

The chain carries TRBV7-9 and TRBJ2-1; 12 nucleotides line up with TRBD2. In germline, CDR1 is SEHNR, CDR2 FQNEAQ (reference sequence). The CDR3 length is 16 residues. The junction had 5 bases not matched to a gene; V was cut back by 0 bases and J by 8 bases. In nucleotides, the CDR3 is TGTGCCAGCAGCTTAGCGCCTCTAGCGGGGGGGGATGAGCAGTTCTTC. Translation gives CASSLAPLAGGDEQFF.

This chain links TRBV19 with TRBJ1-2, with D unclear. Trimming took 7 bases from V and 0 from J, leaving 12 bases between them. Germline-derived CDR1 and CDR2 are LNHDA and SQIVND (reference sequence). The CDR3 loop spans 14 amino acids. CDR3 protein: CASNPTGTNYGYTF. CDR3 in DNA: TGTGCCAGTAACCCGACGGGAACTAACTATGGCTACACCTTC.

This sequence joins TRBV5-1 and TRBJ2-7, with D perhaps assigned TRBD1 or TRBD2 (5 bases each). Germline V gene sequence: CDR1 SGHRS, CDR2 YFSETQ. With 4 bases removed from V and 2 bases from J, the gap between germline ends came to 16 bases. This CDR3 comprises 15 residues. The CDR3 sequence: CASSPTRGRAYEQYF. The CDR3 nucleotides read TGCGCCAGCAGCCCGACTCGGGGCAGGGCCTACGAGCAGTACTTC.

This chain links TRBV5-4 with TRBJ2-7, with D uncertain. From germline, CDR1 is SGHNT and CDR2 YYREEE (reference sequence). This CDR3 is 13 amino acids long. Trimming removed 2 bases from V and 6 bases from J, with 12 bases in between. CDR3 loop: CASSFGQLGEQYF. In DNA form, the CDR3 reads TGTGCCAGCAGCTTCGGGCAGCTTGGCGAGCAGTACTTC. Full variable domain (missing parts from reference TRBV5-4 and TRBJ2-7): ETGVTQSPTHLIKTRGQQVTLRCSSQSGHNTVSWYQQALGQGPQFIFQYYREEENGRGNFPPRFSGLQFPNYSSELNVNALELDDSALYLCASSFGQLGEQYFGPGTRLTVT.

The rearrangement uses TRBV10-3 and TRBJ1-2; D may be TRBD1 (6 bases). The CDR3 is 13 residues long. The germline CDR1 and CDR2 sequences are ENHRY and SYGVKD. The V gene lost 2 bases and the J gene lost 2 bases, with 6 bases spanning the gap. The CDR3 coding sequence is TGTGCCATCAGTGAGACAGGGAACTATGGCTACACCTTC. As protein: CAISETGNYGYTF.

The chain is built from TRBV19 and TRBJ1-1, with no clear D. Trimming removed 3 bases from V and 1 base from J, with 18 bases in between. The V gene's germline CDR1 is LNHDA and CDR2 SQIVND (reference sequence). The CDR3 consists of 17 residues. CDR3 protein: CASSILGGSRKNTEAFF. The CDR3 bases are TGTGCCAGTAGTATTTTAGGCGGGTCGAGGAAGAACACTGAAGCTTTCTTT.

In this sample, this clone turned up a few times. V and J are TRBV11-3 and TRBJ2-1; TRBD2 matches 12 bases. V gave up 2 bases and J gave up 7 bases; unmatched junction bases: 3. Germline CDR1 SGHNT, CDR2 YENEEA. This CDR3 comprises 15 residues. The CDR3 loop reads CASSLRTSGANEQFF. The CDR3 nucleotides are TGTGCCAGCAGCTTACGGACTAGCGGGGCGAATGAGCAGTTCTTC.

The chain is built from TRBV2 and TRBJ2-7; 12 positions match TRBD1. This CDR3 is 15 amino acids long. Germline V lookup: CDR1 SNHLY, CDR2 FYNNEI. V trimming: 6 bases; J trimming: 6 bases; junction bases outside the gene matches: 9. This chain's CDR3 is CASRPGTGGGFEQYF. The CDR3 nucleotides are TGTGCCAGCAGACCCGGGACAGGGGGCGGTTTCGAGCAGTACTTC.

The chain carries TRBV19 and TRBJ2-2, with 7 bases identical to TRBD2. Trimming took 5 bases from V and 3 from J; bases not matched to a gene: 6. The germline CDR1 and CDR2 sequences are LNHDA and SQIVND (reference sequence). The CDR3 has 15 amino acids. The CDR3, as DNA: TGTGCCAGTAGTGGTCCAGCGGGGTACACCGGGGAGCTGTTTTTT. It yields the protein CASSGPAGYTGELFF.

V and J are TRBV5-6 and TRBJ1-2, with D tentatively TRBD1 (5 bases). The CDR3 is 14 amino acids. The germline V gene encodes CDR1 SGHDT and CDR2 YYEEEE. The V and J ends lost 0 bases and 3 bases respectively, with 9 bases between them. Written as DNA, the CDR3 is TGTGCCAGCAGCTTGGGAAGGGGTGACTATGGCTACACCTTC. It specifies CASSLGRGDYGYTF.

As regards this clone: Other DNA sequences of this sample code for an identical CDR3. The chain couples TRBV7-2 to TRBJ2-1; D ambiguous. The CDR3 has 15 residues. V was cut by 2 bases and J by 0 bases, with 8 bases left in between. Germline V CDR1 and CDR2: SGHTA, FQGNSA. CDR3 bases: TGTGCCAGCAGCTTAACTCCAAGCTCCTACAATGAGCAGTTCTTC. Encoded protein: CASSLTPSSYNEQFF.

The rearrangement links TRBV5-1 to TRBJ2-5; tentative D call: TRBD1 (6 bases). Germline CDR1 is SGHRS and CDR2 is YFSETQ. This CDR3 has 14 residues. V lost 7 bases to trimming and J lost 5 bases, with 18 bases between them. This chain's CDR3 is CASGSGQATETQYF. DNA of the CDR3: TGCGCCAGCGGCTCGGGACAAGCGACGGAGACCCAGTACTTC. The full variable domain, in which reference TRBV5-1 and TRBJ2-5 provide the parts outside the CDR3, is KAGVTQTPRYLIKTRGQQVTLSCSPISGHRSVSWYQQTPGQGLQFLFEYFSETQRNKGNFPGRFSGRQFSNSRSEMNVSTLELGDSALYLCASGSGQATETQYFGPGTRLLVL.

The chain carries TRBV5-1 and TRBJ1-5; 10 bases align to TRBD1. This CDR3 contains 16 residues. Per the germline V gene, CDR1 is SGHRS and CDR2 is YFSETQ. The V segment lost 0 bases and the J segment 5 bases; nucleotides outside the gene matches: 5. Here the CDR3 DNA reads TGCGCCAGCAGCTTGGGAGGGACAGGGGTCGATCAGCCCCAGCATTTT. This codes for CASSLGGTGVDQPQHF. Drawing the rest from reference TRBV5-1 and TRBJ1-5, the complete variable domain is KAGVTQTPRYLIKTRGQQVTLSCSPISGHRSVSWYQQTPGQGLQFLFEYFSETQRNKGNFPGRFSGRQFSNSRSEMNVSTLELGDSALYLCASSLGGTGVDQPQHFGDGTRLSIL.

This chain joins TRBV7-8 and TRBJ1-2; D call uncertain. This CDR3 is built from 16 residues. The germline CDR1 and CDR2 sequences are SGHVS and FQNEAQ. Trimming stripped 1 base from V and 0 bases from J, with 12 bases between. CDR3 sequence reads: CASSLGVRESNYGYTF. CDR3 in DNA: TGTGCCAGCAGCTTAGGGGTACGGGAGTCTAACTATGGCTACACCTTC. The full variable domain, completed using reference TRBV7-8 and TRBJ1-2, is GAGVSQSPRYKVAKRGQDVALRCDPISGHVSLFWYQQALGQGPEFLTYFQNEAQLDKSGLPSDRFFAERPEGSVSTLKIQRTQQEDSAVYLCASSLGVRESNYGYTFGSGTRLTVV.